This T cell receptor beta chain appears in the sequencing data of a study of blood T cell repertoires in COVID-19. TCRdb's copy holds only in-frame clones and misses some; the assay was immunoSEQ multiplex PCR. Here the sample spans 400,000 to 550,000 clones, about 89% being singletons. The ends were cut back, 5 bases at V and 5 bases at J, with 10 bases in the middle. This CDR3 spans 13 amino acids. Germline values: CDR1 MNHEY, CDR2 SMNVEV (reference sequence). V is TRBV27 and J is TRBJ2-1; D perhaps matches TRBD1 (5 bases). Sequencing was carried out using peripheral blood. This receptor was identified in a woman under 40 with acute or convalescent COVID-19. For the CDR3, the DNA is TGTGCCAGCAGTACCGGACAAAACAATGAGCAGTTCTTC. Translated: CASSTGQNNEQFF.